A selection of T cell receptor beta chains follows, all from one sample in a study of blood T cell repertoires in COVID-19. Profiled with immunoSEQ multiplex PCR; TCRdb holds only in-frame clones, not every one. The table records roughly 120,000 clones, roughly 84% of them present only once. Sequencing was done on a sample of peripheral blood. These receptor sequences come from a man aged 60-69 years with acute or convalescent COVID-19. Both conserved end residues are part of each CDR3. The order of the fields is V gene, clone size, D gene, J gene, CDR3 protein, CDR3 DNA. The D gene is left open where the match is weak. Clone size is given for some rows only: seen once, a few or many times, or a class if the clone is expanded.

>TRBV28|NA|TRBD2|TRBJ2-7
CASSSTSGSYEQYF
TGTGCCAGCAGTTCGACTAGCGGGAGCTACGAGCAGTACTTC
>TRBV12-5|NA|NA|TRBJ2-1
CASGQKVGTEQFF
TGTGCTAGTGGCCAAAAAGTGGGGACAGAGCAGTTCTTC
>TRBV4-2|NA|TRBD1|TRBJ1-4
CASSQALDRFNEKLFF
TGTGCCAGCAGCCAAGCCCTGGACAGGTTTAATGAAAAACTGTTTTTT
>TRBV28|NA|TRBD1|TRBJ2-6
CATRGTGETGANVLTF
TGTGCCACCAGGGGGACAGGGGAAACTGGGGCCAACGTCCTGACTTTC
>TRBV6-5|NA|NA|TRBJ2-1
CASRREVSEQFF
TGTGCCAGCAGAAGGGAGGTGAGTGAGCAGTTCTTC
>TRBV7-9|NA|NA|TRBJ2-7
CASSPWTDSYEQYF
TGTGCCAGCAGCCCCTGGACAGACAGCTACGAGCAGTACTTC
>TRBV14|NA|TRBD1|TRBJ1-2
CASSPDRFSYGYTF
TGTGCCAGCAGCCCGGACAGGTTCAGCTATGGCTACACCTTC
>TRBV30|NA|TRBD1|TRBJ2-3
CAWSVGTGESDTQYF
TGTGCCTGGAGTGTAGGGACAGGGGAGTCAGATACGCAGTATTTT
>TRBV6-6|NA|TRBD2|TRBJ2-7
CATYGGKGLYEQYF
TGTGCCACGTACGGGGGGAAAGGACTCTACGAGCAGTACTTC
>TRBV3-1/TRBV3-2|NA|TRBD2|TRBJ2-1
CASSQDRLAGVREQFF
TGTGCCAGCAGCCAAGATCGACTAGCGGGAGTTCGGGAGCAGTTCTTC
>TRBV10-3|once|NA|TRBJ2-7
CASSPLMEGEQYF
TGTGCCTCGAGCCCCCTAATGGAGGGCGAGCAGTACTTC
>TRBV6-2/TRBV6-3|NA|TRBD1|TRBJ1-4
CASSSALDRVNEKLFF
TGTGCCAGCAGTTCCGCCCTGGACAGGGTTAATGAAAAACTGTTTTTT
>TRBV5-6|NA|NA|TRBJ1-2
CASSLAGGQNYGYTF
TGTGCCAGCAGCTTGGCCGGCGGGCAGAACTATGGCTACACCTTC
>TRBV21-1|few|NA|TRBJ2-3
CASSKARSGYRTDTQYF
TGTGCCAGCAGCAAAGCCCGCAGCGGGTACCGCACAGATACGCAGTATTTT
>TRBV6-5|NA|TRBD1|TRBJ1-4
CASSFSIQGARKLFF
TGTGCCAGCAGTTTCTCGATCCAGGGGGCGAGGAAACTGTTTTTT
>TRBV6-5|large|NA|TRBJ2-2
CASSISSETGELFF
TGTGCCAGCAGTATCTCTAGCGAGACCGGGGAGCTGTTTTTT
>TRBV24-1|once|NA|TRBJ2-7
CATSAGYEQYF
TGTGCCACCTCGGCCGGGTACGAGCAGTACTTC
>TRBV4-3|NA|TRBD2|TRBJ2-1
CASSHSGTSGRAIDEQFF
TGCGCCAGCAGCCATTCCGGGACTAGCGGGAGGGCCATTGATGAGCAGTTCTTC
>TRBV2|once|TRBD1|TRBJ1-5
CATATGEGNQPQHF
TGTGCCACCGCGACAGGGGAGGGCAATCAGCCCCAGCATTTT
>TRBV5-6|few|NA|TRBJ2-5
CASSLEGVETQYF
TGTGCCAGCAGCTTGGAGGGGGTGGAGACCCAGTACTTC
>TRBV5-1|NA|TRBD1|TRBJ2-2
CASRPQGAGGELFF
TGCGCCAGCAGGCCCCAGGGGGCCGGCGGGGAGCTGTTTTTT
>TRBV20-1|NA|TRBD2|TRBJ2-1
CSASPLAGLSYNEQFF
TGCAGTGCTAGTCCACTAGCGGGCTTGTCCTACAATGAGCAGTTCTTC
>TRBV6-5|once|NA|TRBJ1-3
CASNRDHTIYF
TGTGCCAGCAACAGGGACCACACCATATATTTT